This T cell receptor (beta chain) was identified in a study of blood T cell repertoires in COVID-19. This table comes from immunoSEQ multiplex PCR, and its TCRdb copy is limited to in-frame clones, with some not included. The sample has roughly 250,000 clones, about 87% seen once. The specimen sequenced was PBMCs or T cells enriched from blood (not recorded which). This TCR derives from a woman between 50 and 59 years old who had recovered from COVID-19.

CDR3 sequence: CASKAGGSYEQYF. DNA for the CDR3: TGTGCCAGTAAAGCGGGAGGCTCCTACGAGCAGTACTTC. The chain combines TRBV19 with TRBJ2-7, with 9 bases identical to TRBD2. The length of the CDR3 is 13 residues. The trim removed 7 bases at V and 0 bases at J, leaving 1 base unmatched. Germline loops: CDR1 LNHDA, CDR2 SQIVND (reference sequence).